Listed below are T cell receptor beta chains from one sample, sequenced in a study of T cell changes during pregnancy in multiple sclerosis. Produced via immunoSEQ multiplex PCR; TCRdb's table is partial and in-frame only. The profile shows some 59,000 clones, roughly 91% of them singletons. This specimen consisted of peripheral blood, obtained in the second trimester of pregnancy. The receptors come from a female donor with multiple sclerosis, enrolled in a pregnancy study. Each CDR3 is given with its conserved first and last residue. Fields, in order: D gene, clone size, J gene, V gene, CDR3 DNA, CDR3 protein. D genes are given only for firm matches. Rows give clone size only sometimes, using once, few, many, or a class for an expanded clone.

.,.,TRBJ1-3,TRBV5-6,TGTGCCAGCAGCGCCCAACAGGGAACTGGAAACACCATATATTTT,CASSAQQGTGNTIYF
.,.,TRBJ1-2,TRBV6-5,TGTGCCAGCGGGCGATCTTACTATGGCTACACCTTC,CASGRSYYGYTF
.,.,TRBJ1-1,TRBV19,TGTGCCAGTCGGACAGTATTTTATAACACTGAAGCTTTCTTT,CASRTVFYNTEAFF
.,.,TRBJ2-7,TRBV6-5,TGTGCCAGCAGTTACTCTGAACGGGGGAACGAGCAGTACTTC,CASSYSERGNEQYF
TRBD1,.,TRBJ1-3,TRBV28,TGTGCCAGCGTACCCGGGACAGCGGCCACAGGCACCTCTGGAAACACCATATATTTT,CASVPGTAATGTSGNTIYF
.,once,TRBJ1-2,TRBV11-2,TGTGCCAGCAGCTTAGGACAGTACTATGGCTACACCTTC,CASSLGQYYGYTF
TRBD1,.,TRBJ1-6,TRBV19,TGTGCCAGTAGTATAGATCTTGGGACAGGGGGTTCACCCCTCCACTTT,CASSIDLGTGGSPLHF
TRBD2,.,TRBJ2-4,TRBV11-2,TGTGCCAGCAGCTCACGAGCGGGACTAAAAAAAAACATTCAGTACTTC,CASSSRAGLKKNIQYF
TRBD1,.,TRBJ2-1,TRBV7-8,TGTGCCAGCAGCTACGACAGGGGGCATTACAATGAGCAGTTCTTC,CASSYDRGHYNEQFF
TRBD1,.,TRBJ1-5,TRBV6-1,TGTGCCAGCAGTGACCTAGGGACAGCTCTGCGGCCCCAGCATTTT,CASSDLGTALRPQHF
.,.,TRBJ2-3,TRBV6-4,TGTGCCAGCAGTGACTCGGGGGGTAGCACAGATACGCAGTATTTT,CASSDSGGSTDTQYF
.,.,TRBJ2-7,TRBV4-1,TGCGCCAGCAGCCAAGAATTTGGGGGGTACGAGCAGTACTTC,CASSQEFGGYEQYF
.,few,TRBJ1-1,TRBV18,TGTGCCAGCTCACAGATCGAGGGCGTCACTGAAGCTTTCTTT,CASSQIEGVTEAFF
.,once,TRBJ1-5,TRBV7-9,TGTGCCAGCAGCTTAGACAGCTATCAGCCCCAGCATTTT,CASSLDSYQPQHF
.,.,TRBJ1-3,TRBV5-5,TGTGCCAGCGGAACAGGAACGCGAGGAAACACCATATATTTT,CASGTGTRGNTIYF
.,.,TRBJ1-2,TRBV2,TGTGCCAGCAGTGAGCCCTCTGAGTGGGGGCGCTACTATGGCTACACCTTC,CASSEPSEWGRYYGYTF
.,.,TRBJ1-5,TRBV7-2,TGTGCCAGCAGCGAGAGACATATATGGCCCCAGCATTTT,CASSERHIWPQHF
.,.,TRBJ1-1,TRBV6-5,TGTGCCAGCAGTTACTTCCCGGACAGGAACACTGAAGCTTTCTTT,CASSYFPDRNTEAFF
.,.,TRBJ1-5,TRBV2,TGTGCCAGCAGTGTGAAAGGGGCATGGCAGCCCCAGCATTTT,CASSVKGAWQPQHF
TRBD2,.,TRBJ2-7,TRBV4-1,TGCGCCAGCAGCCATCGACTAGCGGGGGCTTACGAGCAGTACTTC,CASSHRLAGAYEQYF
.,.,TRBJ2-1,TRBV7-2,TGTGCCAGCAGCCGCGACTCTCAATCCTACAATGAGCAGTTCTTC,CASSRDSQSYNEQFF
TRBD2,.,TRBJ2-3,TRBV4-3,TGCGCCAGCAGCCAAGGACTAGCGGTCACAGATACGCAGTATTTT,CASSQGLAVTDTQYF
TRBD1,once,TRBJ2-7,TRBV14,TGTGCCAGCAGCCAAGATTGGGGGACAGGGGCCCACGAGCAGTACTTC,CASSQDWGTGAHEQYF
TRBD2,.,TRBJ2-2,TRBV7-3,TGTGCCAGCAGCTCCCGGGGGGGGGCGAGCACCGGGGAGCTGTTTTTT,CASSSRGGASTGELFF
TRBD2,.,TRBJ2-7,TRBV6-5,TGTGCCAGCAGTTACTCGACTAGCGTGACGGGCGAGCAGTACTTC,CASSYSTSVTGEQYF
.,few,TRBJ2-1,TRBV7-2,TGTGCCAGCAGCTTACAGTTCCACAATGAGCAGTTCTTC,CASSLQFHNEQFF
.,.,TRBJ1-5,TRBV2,TGTGCCAGCAGTGAAATGAGTATCCAACAGCCCCAGCATTTT,CASSEMSIQQPQHF
.,.,TRBJ2-5,TRBV11-2,TGTGCCAGCAGCCGACAGACCGACGAGACCCAGTACTTC,CASSRQTDETQYF
.,.,TRBJ1-4,TRBV6-1,TGTGCCAGCAGTGATCAGCCAGGTGAAAAACTGTTTTTT,CASSDQPGEKLFF
.,few,TRBJ1-2,TRBV19,TGTGCCAGTAGTATAGGATACGGCGGTCATGGCTACACCTTC,CASSIGYGGHGYTF
.,.,TRBJ2-5,TRBV11-2,TGTGCCAGCAGCTTAGGGGCTGGCGGGGGCCACCAAGAGACCCAGTACTTC,CASSLGAGGGHQETQYF
TRBD1,.,TRBJ1-2,TRBV25-1,TGTGCCAGCAGCCTCAGGGGGCATCGTGGCTACACCTTC,CASSLRGHRGYTF
TRBD2,.,TRBJ2-3,TRBV4-3,TGCGCCAGCAGCACCCAAGCGGGGGCGAGCACAGATACGCAGTATTTT,CASSTQAGASTDTQYF
TRBD2,once,TRBJ2-3,TRBV11-3,TGTGCCAGCAGCTTAGGGACTAGCGGGGCTCATAGCACAGATACGCAGTATTTT,CASSLGTSGAHSTDTQYF
.,.,TRBJ1-1,TRBV19,TGTGCCAGTAGTCCGAACTGGGTCCGGCAGGGGTGGAACACTGAAGCTTTCTTT,CASSPNWVRQGWNTEAFF
TRBD2,.,TRBJ2-1,TRBV27,TGTGCCAGCAGACTAGCGGGGGGGGGAAGGCAGTTCTTC,CASRLAGGGRQFF
TRBD1,.,TRBJ2-2,TRBV9,TGTGCCAGCAGCAGGGGGCCCACCGGGGAGCTGTTTTTT,CASSRGPTGELFF
.,.,TRBJ2-2,TRBV4-3,TGCGCCAGCAGCCAAGATAAAGTACCGAACTACACCGGGGAGCTGTTTTTT,CASSQDKVPNYTGELFF
.,.,TRBJ1-2,TRBV15,TGTGCCACCAGCAGAGATCCAGCGGGGCGGTCGCATGGCTACACCTTC,CATSRDPAGRSHGYTF
.,.,TRBJ1-1,TRBV9,TGTGCCAGCAGCGTAGTCCAGGGTTGGACTGAAGCTTTCTTT,CASSVVQGWTEAFF
.,once,TRBJ2-7,TRBV7-3,TGTGCCAGCAGTTTACAGGGTGGGGAGCAGTACTTC,CASSLQGGEQYF
.,.,TRBJ2-7,TRBV10-3,TGTGCCATCAGTGAAGGACACTACGAGCAGTACTTC,CAISEGHYEQYF
.,.,TRBJ1-5,TRBV6-5,TGTGCCAGCAGTTACCAAGGGGATCAGCCCCAGCATTTT,CASSYQGDQPQHF